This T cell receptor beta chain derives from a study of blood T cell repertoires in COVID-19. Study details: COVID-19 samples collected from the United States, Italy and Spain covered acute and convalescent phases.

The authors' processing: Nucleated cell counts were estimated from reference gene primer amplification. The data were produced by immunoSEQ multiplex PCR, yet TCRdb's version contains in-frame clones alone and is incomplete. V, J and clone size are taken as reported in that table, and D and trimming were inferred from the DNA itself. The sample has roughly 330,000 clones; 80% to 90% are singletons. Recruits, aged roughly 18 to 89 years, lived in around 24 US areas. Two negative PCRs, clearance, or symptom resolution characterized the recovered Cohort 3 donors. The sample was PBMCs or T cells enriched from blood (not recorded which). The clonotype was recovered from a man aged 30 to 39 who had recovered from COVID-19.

This CDR3 is CSVAGQGARDTQYF. CDR3 nucleotides: TGCAGCGTTGCGGGACAGGGGGCGCGAGATACGCAGTATTTT. The V gene is TRBV29-1, the J gene TRBJ2-3; TRBD1 agrees at 12 bases. Trimming removed 4 bases from V and 5 bases from J; junction bases left unmatched: 4. There are 14 residues in the CDR3. CDR1 and CDR2 (germline): SQVTM, ANQGSEA.